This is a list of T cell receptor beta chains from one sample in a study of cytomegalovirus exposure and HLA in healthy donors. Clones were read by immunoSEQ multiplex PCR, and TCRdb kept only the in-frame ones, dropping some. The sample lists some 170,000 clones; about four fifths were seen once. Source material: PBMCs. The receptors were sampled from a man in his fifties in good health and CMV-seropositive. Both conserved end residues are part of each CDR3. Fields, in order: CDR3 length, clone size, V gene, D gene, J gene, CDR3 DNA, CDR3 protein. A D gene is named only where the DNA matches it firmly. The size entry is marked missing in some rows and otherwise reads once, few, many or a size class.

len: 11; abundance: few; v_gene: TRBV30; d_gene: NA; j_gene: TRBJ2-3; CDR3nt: TGTGCCTGGAGTGTACTCCGGGCGCAGTATTTT; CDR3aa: CAWSVLRAQYF
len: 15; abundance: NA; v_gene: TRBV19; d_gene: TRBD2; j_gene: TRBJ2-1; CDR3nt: TGTGCCAGTAGGGAAAGTCCCGGGGGGTACAATGAGCAGTTCTTC; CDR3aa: CASRESPGGYNEQFF
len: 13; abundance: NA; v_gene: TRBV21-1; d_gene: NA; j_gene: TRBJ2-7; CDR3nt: TGTGCCAGCAGCAAAGCGGGAGTGAGCGAGCAGTACTTC; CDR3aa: CASSKAGVSEQYF
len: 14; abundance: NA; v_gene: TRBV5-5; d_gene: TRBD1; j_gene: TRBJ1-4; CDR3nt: TGTGCCAGCAGCGTGGGACAGGTCTCCGAAAAACTGTTTTTT; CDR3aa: CASSVGQVSEKLFF
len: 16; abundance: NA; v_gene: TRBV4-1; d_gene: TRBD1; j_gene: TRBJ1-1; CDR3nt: TGCGCCAGCAGCCAAGAAACAGGGGGGAGAAGTTGGGAAGCTTTCTTT; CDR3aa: CASSQETGGRSWEAFF
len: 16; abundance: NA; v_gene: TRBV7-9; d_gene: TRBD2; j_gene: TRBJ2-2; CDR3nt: TGTTCCAGCAGCTCGGGACTAGCGGGAGTTACCGGGGAGCTGTTTTTT; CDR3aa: CSSSSGLAGVTGELFF
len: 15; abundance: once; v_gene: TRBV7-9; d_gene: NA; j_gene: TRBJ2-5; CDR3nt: TGTGCCAGCAGCCTAGAATTCGGGTTTAGAGAGACCCAGTACTTC; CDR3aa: CASSLEFGFRETQYF
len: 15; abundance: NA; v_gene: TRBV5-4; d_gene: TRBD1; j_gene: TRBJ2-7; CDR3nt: TGTGCCAGCAGCCTTGGACAGGGAATCTCTTACGAGCAGTACTTC; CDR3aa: CASSLGQGISYEQYF
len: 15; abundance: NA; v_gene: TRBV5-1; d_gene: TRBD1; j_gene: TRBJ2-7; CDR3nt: TGCGCCAGCAGCTTGGTAGGGACAGGGGGCGACGAGCAGTACTTC; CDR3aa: CASSLVGTGGDEQYF
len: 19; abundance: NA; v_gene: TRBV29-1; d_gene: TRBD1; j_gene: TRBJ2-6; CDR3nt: TGCAGCGTTGAAGAGGGTGCAGGGGGCAACTGGGCTGGGGCCAACGTCCTGACTTTC; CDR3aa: CSVEEGAGGNWAGANVLTF
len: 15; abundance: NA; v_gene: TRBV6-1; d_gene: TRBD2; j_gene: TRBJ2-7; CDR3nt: TGTGCCAGCAGCCCCTTACTAGCGGGAGGATACGAGCAGTACTTC; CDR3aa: CASSPLLAGGYEQYF
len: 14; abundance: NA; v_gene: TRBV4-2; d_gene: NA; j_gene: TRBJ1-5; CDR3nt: TGTGCCAGCAGCCAAGGAACAGTTAATCAGCCCCAGCATTTT; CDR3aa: CASSQGTVNQPQHF
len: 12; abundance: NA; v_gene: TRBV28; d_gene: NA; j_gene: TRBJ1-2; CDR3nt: TGTGCCAGCAGTCCGGTAGACTATGGCTACACCTTC; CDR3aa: CASSPVDYGYTF
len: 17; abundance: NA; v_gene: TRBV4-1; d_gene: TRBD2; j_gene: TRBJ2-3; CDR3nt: TGCGCCAGCAGCCCCTTTCCAGCGGGGACCGGCCCAGATACGCAGTATTTT; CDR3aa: CASSPFPAGTGPDTQYF
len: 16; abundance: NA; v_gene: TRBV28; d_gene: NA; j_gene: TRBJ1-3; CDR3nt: TGTGCCAGCAGTTTCTTAGTAGGGGTAACTGGAAACACCATATATTTT; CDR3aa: CASSFLVGVTGNTIYF
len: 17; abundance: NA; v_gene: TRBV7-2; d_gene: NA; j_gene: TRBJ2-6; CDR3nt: TGTGCCAGCAGCCCTCACAGGCTCAGCTCTGGGGCCAACGTCCTGACTTTC; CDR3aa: CASSPHRLSSGANVLTF
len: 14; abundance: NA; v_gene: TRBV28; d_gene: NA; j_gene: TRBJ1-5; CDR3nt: TGTGCCAGCAGTTCCCCAGGGATCAATCAGCCCCAGCATTTT; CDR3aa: CASSSPGINQPQHF
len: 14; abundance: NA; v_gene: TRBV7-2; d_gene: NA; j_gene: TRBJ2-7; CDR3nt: TGTGCCAGCAGCTTAGACGGCGGGCCCTACGAGCAGTACTTC; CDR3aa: CASSLDGGPYEQYF
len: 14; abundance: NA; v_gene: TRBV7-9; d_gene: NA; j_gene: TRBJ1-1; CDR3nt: TGTGCCAGCAGCCCAGTGACAGGGAACACTGAAGCTTTCTTT; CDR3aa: CASSPVTGNTEAFF
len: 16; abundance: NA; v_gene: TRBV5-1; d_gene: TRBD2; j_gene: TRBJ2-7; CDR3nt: TGCGCCAGCAGCGTTACGACTAGCGGGAACTCCTACGAGCAGTACTTC; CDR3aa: CASSVTTSGNSYEQYF
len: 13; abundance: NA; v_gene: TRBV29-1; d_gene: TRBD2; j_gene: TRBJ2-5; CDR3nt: TGCAGCGCCCGACTAGCGGGGGGGGAGACCCAGTACTTC; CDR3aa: CSARLAGGETQYF
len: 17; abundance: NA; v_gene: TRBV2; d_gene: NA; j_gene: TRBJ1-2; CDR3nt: TGTGCCAGCAAGTTTGGAGTTCGGGACACCACTAACTATGGCTACACCTTC; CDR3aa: CASKFGVRDTTNYGYTF
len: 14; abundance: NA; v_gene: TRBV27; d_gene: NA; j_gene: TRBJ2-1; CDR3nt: TGTGCCAGCAGTTTTGGTATCGGCTACAATGAGCAGTTCTTC; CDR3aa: CASSFGIGYNEQFF
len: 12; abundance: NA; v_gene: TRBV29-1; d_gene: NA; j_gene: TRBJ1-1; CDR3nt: TGCAGCGGGCGGCAGGGGAACACTGAAGCTTTCTTT; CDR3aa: CSGRQGNTEAFF
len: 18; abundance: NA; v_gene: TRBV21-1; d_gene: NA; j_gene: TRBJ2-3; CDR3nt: TGTGCCAGCAGCAAAGCGCGGGGACTAGACCTTCATTCAGATACGCAGTATTTT; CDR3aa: CASSKARGLDLHSDTQYF
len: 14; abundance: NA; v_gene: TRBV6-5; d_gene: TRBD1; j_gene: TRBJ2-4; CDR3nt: TGTGCCAGCAGTTCACAGGGGGCCCAGGGGATTCAGTACTTC; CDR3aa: CASSSQGAQGIQYF
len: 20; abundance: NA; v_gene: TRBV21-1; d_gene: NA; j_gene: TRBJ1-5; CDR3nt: TGTGCCAGCAGCAAACGGGGGGGGAGAACAGACATCCCCTTTAATCAGCCCCAGCATTTT; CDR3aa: CASSKRGGRTDIPFNQPQHF
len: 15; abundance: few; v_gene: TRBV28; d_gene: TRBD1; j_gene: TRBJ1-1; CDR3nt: TGTGCCAGCAGTCCCCCGGGACAGGACTACACTGAAGCTTTCTTT; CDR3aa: CASSPPGQDYTEAFF
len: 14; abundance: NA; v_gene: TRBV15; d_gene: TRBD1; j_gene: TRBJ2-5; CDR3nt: TGTGCCACCAGCCGGGGACAGAGACGGGAGACCCAGTACTTC; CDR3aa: CATSRGQRRETQYF
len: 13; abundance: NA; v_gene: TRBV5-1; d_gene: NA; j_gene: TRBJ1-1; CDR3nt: TGCGCCAGCAGCTTGGAGGGGGGGACTGAAGCTTTCTTT; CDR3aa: CASSLEGGTEAFF
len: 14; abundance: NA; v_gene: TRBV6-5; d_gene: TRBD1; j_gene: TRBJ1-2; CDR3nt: TGTGCCAGCAGTTCGGGACAGAGCAGCTATGGCTACACCTTC; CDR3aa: CASSSGQSSYGYTF
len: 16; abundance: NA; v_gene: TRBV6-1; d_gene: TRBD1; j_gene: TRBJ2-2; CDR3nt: TGTGCCAGCAGTGAAACGGACAGGGCGGGCACCGGGGAGCTGTTTTTT; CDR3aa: CASSETDRAGTGELFF
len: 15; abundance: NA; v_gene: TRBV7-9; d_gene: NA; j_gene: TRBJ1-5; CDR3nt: TGTGCCAGCAGCTTAGCAGGCGGGGTTAAACAGCCCCAGCATTTT; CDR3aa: CASSLAGGVKQPQHF
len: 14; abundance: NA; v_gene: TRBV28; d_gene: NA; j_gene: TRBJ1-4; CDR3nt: TGTGCCAGCAGGACAACAGGGACTAGTGAAAAACTGTTTTTT; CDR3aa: CASRTTGTSEKLFF
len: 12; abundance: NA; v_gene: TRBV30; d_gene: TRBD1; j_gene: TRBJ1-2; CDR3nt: TGTGCCTGGAGGGGACAGATCTATGGCTACACCTTC; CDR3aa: CAWRGQIYGYTF
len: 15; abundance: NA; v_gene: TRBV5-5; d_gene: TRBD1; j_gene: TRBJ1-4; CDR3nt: TGTGCCAGCAGCATGAGACAGGGGACAAATGAAAAACTGTTTTTT; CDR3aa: CASSMRQGTNEKLFF
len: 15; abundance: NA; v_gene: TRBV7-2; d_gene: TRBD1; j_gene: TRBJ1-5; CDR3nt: TGTGCCAGCAGCTTAGGGGACAGGACCAATCAGCCCCAGCATTTT; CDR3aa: CASSLGDRTNQPQHF
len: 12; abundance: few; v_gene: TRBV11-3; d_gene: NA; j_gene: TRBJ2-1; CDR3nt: TGTGCCAGCAGGGGACAAAACAATGAGCAGTTCTTC; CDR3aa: CASRGQNNEQFF
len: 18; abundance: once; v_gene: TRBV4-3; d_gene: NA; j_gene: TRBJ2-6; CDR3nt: TGCGCCAGCAGCCTAGGGGGTCCTGTGATTTTGGGGGCCAACGTCCTGACTTTC; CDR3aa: CASSLGGPVILGANVLTF
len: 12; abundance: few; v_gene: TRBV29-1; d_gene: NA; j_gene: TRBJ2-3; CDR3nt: TGCAGCGTTGTTTCCGGGAGCGGTTTGCAGTATTTT; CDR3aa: CSVVSGSGLQYF
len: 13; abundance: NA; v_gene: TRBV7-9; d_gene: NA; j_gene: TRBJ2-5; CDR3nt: TGTGCCAGCAGCAAAGCAGGTGGGGAGACCCAGTACTTC; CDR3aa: CASSKAGGETQYF
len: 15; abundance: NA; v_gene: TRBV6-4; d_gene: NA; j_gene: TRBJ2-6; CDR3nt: TGTGCCCTGGAAGGCCCCCGGGCTGGGGCCAACGTCCTGACTTTC; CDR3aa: CALEGPRAGANVLTF
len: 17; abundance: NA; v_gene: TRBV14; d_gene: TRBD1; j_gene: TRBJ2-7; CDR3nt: TGTGCCAGCAGCCACGGAGGATATCGGGACAGGGTGTACGAGCAGTACTTC; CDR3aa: CASSHGGYRDRVYEQYF
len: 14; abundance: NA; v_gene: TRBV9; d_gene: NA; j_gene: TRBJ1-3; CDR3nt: TGTGCCAGCAGTTCCGGGAGGTTGGGAAACACCATATATTTT; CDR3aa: CASSSGRLGNTIYF
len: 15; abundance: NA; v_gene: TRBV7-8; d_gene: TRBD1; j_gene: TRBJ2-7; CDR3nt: TGTGCCAGCAGCTTAGCGCGGACAGGGAATCACGAGCAGTACTTC; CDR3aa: CASSLARTGNHEQYF
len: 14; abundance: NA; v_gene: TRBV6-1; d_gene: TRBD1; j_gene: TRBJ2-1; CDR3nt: TGTGCCAGCAGTGAAGGGGACAGACGGGCTGAGCAGTTCTTC; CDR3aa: CASSEGDRRAEQFF
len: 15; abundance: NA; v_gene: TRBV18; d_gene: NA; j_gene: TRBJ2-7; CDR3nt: TGTGCCAGCTCACCCCCTCTTGGTGCGCTCTACGAGCAGTACTTC; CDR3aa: CASSPPLGALYEQYF
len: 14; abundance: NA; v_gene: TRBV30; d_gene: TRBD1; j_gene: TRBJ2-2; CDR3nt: TGTGCCTGGGACAGGGGTGTGAACACCGGGGAGCTGTTTTTT; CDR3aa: CAWDRGVNTGELFF
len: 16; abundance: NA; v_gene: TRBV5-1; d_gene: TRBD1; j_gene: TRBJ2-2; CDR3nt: TGCGCCAGCAGCTTGGAAGGACAGGGGGCAGTCGGGGAGCTGTTTTTT; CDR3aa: CASSLEGQGAVGELFF
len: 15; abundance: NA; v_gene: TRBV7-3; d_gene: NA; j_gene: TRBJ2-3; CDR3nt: TGTGCCAGCAGCTTAACGGCTAGTAGCACAGATACGCAGTATTTT; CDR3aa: CASSLTASSTDTQYF
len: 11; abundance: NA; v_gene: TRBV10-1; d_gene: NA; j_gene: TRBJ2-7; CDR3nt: TGCGCCAGCAGTGACGGGTGGGAGCAGTACTTC; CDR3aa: CASSDGWEQYF
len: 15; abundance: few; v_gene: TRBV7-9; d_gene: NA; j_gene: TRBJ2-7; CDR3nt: TGTGCCAGCAGCTTAGGGGGGGTCTTACGCTACGAGCAGTACTTC; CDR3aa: CASSLGGVLRYEQYF
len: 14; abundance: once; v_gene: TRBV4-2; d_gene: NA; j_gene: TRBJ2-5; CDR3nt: TGTGCCAGCAGCCAAGAAGGGAGAGAAGAGACCCAGTACTTC; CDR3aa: CASSQEGREETQYF
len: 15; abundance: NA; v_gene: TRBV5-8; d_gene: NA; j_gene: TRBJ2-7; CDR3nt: TGTGCCAGCAGCTTGATTCTTGGCTTCCGCTACGAGCAGTACTTC; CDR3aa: CASSLILGFRYEQYF
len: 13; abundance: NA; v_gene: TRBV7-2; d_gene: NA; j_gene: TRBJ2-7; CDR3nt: TGTGCCAGTGGAACACGGCAGGTTTACGAGCAGTACTTC; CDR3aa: CASGTRQVYEQYF
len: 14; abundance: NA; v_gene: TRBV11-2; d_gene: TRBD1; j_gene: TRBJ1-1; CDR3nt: TGTGCCAGCAGCTCCCCGGGACAGGGGGCCGAAGCTTTCTTT; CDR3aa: CASSSPGQGAEAFF
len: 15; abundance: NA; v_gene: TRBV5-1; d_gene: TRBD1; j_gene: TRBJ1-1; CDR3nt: TGCGCCAGCAGCTCTCGACAGGGGGCAAATACTGAAGCTTTCTTT; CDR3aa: CASSSRQGANTEAFF
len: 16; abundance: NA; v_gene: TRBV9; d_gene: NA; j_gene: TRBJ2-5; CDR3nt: TGTGCCAGCAGCGTAGGAGGAGCGTTCTACCAAGAGACCCAGTACTTC; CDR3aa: CASSVGGAFYQETQYF